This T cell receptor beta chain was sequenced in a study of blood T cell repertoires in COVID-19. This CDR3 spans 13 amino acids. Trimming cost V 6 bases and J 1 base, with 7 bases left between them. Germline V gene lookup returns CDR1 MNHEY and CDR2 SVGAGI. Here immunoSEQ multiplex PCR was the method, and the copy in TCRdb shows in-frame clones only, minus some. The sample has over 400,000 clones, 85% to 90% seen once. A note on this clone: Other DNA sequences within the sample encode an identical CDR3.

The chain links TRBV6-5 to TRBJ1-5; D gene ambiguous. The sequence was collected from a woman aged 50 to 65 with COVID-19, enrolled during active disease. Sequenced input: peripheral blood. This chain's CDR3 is CASSRGSNQPQHF. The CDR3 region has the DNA TGTGCCAGCAGCCGAGGGAGCAATCAGCCCCAGCATTTT.